The T cell receptor beta chain described here comes from a study of molecular identifiers for immune sequencing clone quantification. Overall study findings and caveats: Over 98% of effector molecules, yet under 1% of naive-cell molecules, were held by clones above 20 RNA copies.

Libraries of naive CD8 T cells were made from about 20,000 to 1,000,000 sorted cells. They used 10%, 30% or 50% RNA. The sorting of naive CD8 T cells used the CD8+CD4-CCR7+CD45RA+ phenotype. This clonotype has at least ten counts. What it binds is unknown. This CDR3 is built from 14 residues. Germline CDR1 is SQVTM and CDR2 is ANQGSEA. J gave up 2 bases and V 3 bases, and 2 bases lay outside the gene matches. TCRdb independently ran MiXCR on the PCR reads; one entry per CDR3 protein. The sample includes about 510,000 distinct CDR3 sequences, over 20% of them seen just once. The receptor's source is a human donor in good health. Some libraries in this study had Jurkat cell RNA spiked in. The sequencing sample was made of naive CD8+ T cells from blood, with Jurkat cell RNA spiked in. The subset: FACS-sorted CD8+CD4-CCR7+CD45RA+ naive T cells. The chain has TRBV29-1 and TRBJ2-3, with 10 bases matching TRBD2. Here the CDR3 DNA reads TGCAGCGTTGAGCTAGCGGGGGCCACAGATACGCAGTATTTT. This codes for CSVELAGATDTQYF.